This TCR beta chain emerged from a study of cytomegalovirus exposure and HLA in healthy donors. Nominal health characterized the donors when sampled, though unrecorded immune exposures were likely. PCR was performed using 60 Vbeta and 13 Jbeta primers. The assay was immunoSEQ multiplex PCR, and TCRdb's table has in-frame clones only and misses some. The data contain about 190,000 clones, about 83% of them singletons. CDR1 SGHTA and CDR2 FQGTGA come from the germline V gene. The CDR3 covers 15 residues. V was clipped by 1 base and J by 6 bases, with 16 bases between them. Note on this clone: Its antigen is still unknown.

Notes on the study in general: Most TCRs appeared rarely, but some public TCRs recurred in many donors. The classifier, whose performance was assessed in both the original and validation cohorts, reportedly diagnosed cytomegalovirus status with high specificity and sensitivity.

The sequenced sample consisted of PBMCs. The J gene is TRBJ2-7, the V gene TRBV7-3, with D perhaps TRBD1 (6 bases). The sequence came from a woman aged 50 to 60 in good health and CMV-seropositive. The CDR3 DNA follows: TGTGCCAGCAGCTTAATCGGAGGACAGTTAAGCGAGCAGTACTTC. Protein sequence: CASSLIGGQLSEQYF.